This T cell receptor beta chain is drawn from a study of blood T cells in healthy people across ages. This clonotype was detected ten times or more. A sample-barcoded 5' primer and a J-beta primer mix were used in a second PCR of roughly 6 to 11 cycles. MiXCR, applied by TCRdb to the 5' RACE reads, yields one record per CDR3 protein. This sample has some 850,000 distinct CDR3 sequences, with roughly 24% found just once. The CDR3 is made up of 13 amino acids. V was shortened by 5 bases and J by 4 bases, with 11 bases between the two germline ends. CDR1 and CDR2 (germline): SGHAT, FQNNGV. The data also belong to a second study, concerning T cells of mothers and their children.

The rearrangement links TRBV11-2 to TRBJ2-5; D unclear. The sequencing sample was made of blood. The TCR originated in a boy younger than 18 in good health. CDR3 loop: CASSARMGETQYF. The CDR3 DNA reads TGTGCCAGCAGCGCGAGGATGGGAGAGACCCAGTACTTC.